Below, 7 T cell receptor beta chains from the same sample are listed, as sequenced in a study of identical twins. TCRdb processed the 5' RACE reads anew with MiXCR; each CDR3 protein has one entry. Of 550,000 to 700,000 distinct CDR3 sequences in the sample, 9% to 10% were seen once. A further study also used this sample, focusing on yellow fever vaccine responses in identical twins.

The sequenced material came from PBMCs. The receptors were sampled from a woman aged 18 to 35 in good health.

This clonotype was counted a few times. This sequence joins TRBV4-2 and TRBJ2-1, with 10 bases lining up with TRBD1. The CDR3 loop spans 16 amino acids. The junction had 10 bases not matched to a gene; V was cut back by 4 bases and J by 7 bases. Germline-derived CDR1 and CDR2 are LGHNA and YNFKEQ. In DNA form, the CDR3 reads TGTGCCAGCAGCCCTACGAGACAGGGGGCGAGGAATGAGCAGTTCTTC. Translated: CASSPTRQGARNEQFF.

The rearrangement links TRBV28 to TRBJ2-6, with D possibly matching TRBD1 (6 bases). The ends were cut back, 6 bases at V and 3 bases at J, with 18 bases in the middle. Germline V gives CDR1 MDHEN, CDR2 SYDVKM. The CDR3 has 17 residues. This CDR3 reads CASRGKPRQVGANVLTF. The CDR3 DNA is TGTGCCAGCAGGGGGAAACCTCGACAGGTTGGGGCCAACGTCCTGACTTTC.

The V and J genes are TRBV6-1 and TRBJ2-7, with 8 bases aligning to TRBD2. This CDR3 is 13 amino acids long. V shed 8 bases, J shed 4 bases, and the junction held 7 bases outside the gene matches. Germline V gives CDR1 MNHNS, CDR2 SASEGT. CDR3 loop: CASVPSGLYEQYF. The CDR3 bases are TGTGCCAGCGTGCCTAGCGGGCTTTACGAGCAGTACTTC.

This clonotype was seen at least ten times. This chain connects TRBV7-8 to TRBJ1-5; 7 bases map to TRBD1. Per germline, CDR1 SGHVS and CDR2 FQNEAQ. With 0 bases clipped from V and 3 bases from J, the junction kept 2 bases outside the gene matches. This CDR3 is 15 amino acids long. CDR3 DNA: TGTGCCAGCAGCTTAGCGACAGGGAACAATCAGCCCCAGCATTTT. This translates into CASSLATGNNQPQHF.

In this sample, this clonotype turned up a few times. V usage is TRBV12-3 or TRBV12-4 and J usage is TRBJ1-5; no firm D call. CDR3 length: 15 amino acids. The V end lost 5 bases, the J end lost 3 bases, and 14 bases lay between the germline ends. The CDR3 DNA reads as TGTGCCAGCAGTGGGAGACGGGAAGTCAATCAGCCCCAGCATTTT. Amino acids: CASSGRREVNQPQHF.

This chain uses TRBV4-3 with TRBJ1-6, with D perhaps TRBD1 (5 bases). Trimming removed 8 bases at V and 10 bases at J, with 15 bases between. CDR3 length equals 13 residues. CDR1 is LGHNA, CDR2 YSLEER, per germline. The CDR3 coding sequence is TGCGCCAGCTCAGGCAGGGATGGCTCACCCCTCCACTTT. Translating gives CASSGRDGSPLHF.

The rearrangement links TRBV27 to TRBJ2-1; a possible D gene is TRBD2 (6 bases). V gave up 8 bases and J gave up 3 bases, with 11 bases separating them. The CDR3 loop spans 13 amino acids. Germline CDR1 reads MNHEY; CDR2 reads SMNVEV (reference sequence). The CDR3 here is CASGQGGYNEQFF. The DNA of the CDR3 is TGTGCCAGCGGGCAGGGAGGCTACAATGAGCAGTTCTTC.